Listed here is a single TCR beta chain. This clone turned up a few times. Its antigen remains unidentified. There are no base qualities to consult, and no much larger clone falls within one base. The sample originates from a study of cytomegalovirus exposure and HLA in healthy donors (dated by TCRdb to 2015 to 2018). Concerning the study at large: An earlier analysis of several hundred of the donors reported 250 to 300 Gb of sequence data and around 110 million unique TCR beta sequences from roughly 200 million T cells. Roughly 5 DR-DQ haplotypes were handled as single units for association and clustering because linkage in the cohort was strong. An early release covering roughly 640 HLA-typed donors comprised 300 to 350 gigabases of sequencing data and some 79 million unique TCR sequences. The genetic ancestry cluster associated with self-reported Caucasian donors included 80% to 90% of the 300 to 450 genotyped donors. Genome-wide SNP genotypes for about 65% of the 666 donors were used in a later genetic analysis, which treated that subset as a discovery cohort. Among roughly 400 genotyped donors of the cohort, an average of around 240,000 unique TCR beta nucleotide sequences were sequenced per donor, about a sixth of them non-productive. All discovery cohort repertoires had been generated using a single sequencing platform. A separate validation cohort of 100 to 150 different subjects was used in addition to the 666-subject first cohort. Class I and class II HLA loci were covered by the typing at four-digit resolution. Rather than using new phenotypic data, the later analysis identified candidate immune exposures from TCR beta sequences and from how often those sequences occurred across donors. The T cell repertoires of 666 subjects were profiled by immunosequencing and related to cytomegalovirus serostatus. In an earlier analysis of 500 to 650 of the donors, high-throughput TCR beta sequencing was used to judge whether each TCR beta V gene segment behaved as functional or pseudogenic. Typing coverage differed by locus: A, B, C, DRB1 and DQB1 were typed in roughly 620-630 donors, DQA1 in about 500, DPA1 in some 570, and DPB1 in approximately 450. Alongside the repertoire data, information on donor age, sex, ethnicity and CMV serostatus was compiled. A later analysis re-analyzed previously published TCR beta repertoires from about 730 donors and added high-resolution HLA genotyping to study TCR occurrence patterns. The study combined high-throughput TCR immunosequencing, statistical association of individual TCRs with disease status, and machine learning to predict cytomegalovirus infection status. The study aimed to test whether cataloging public T cell receptors could reveal signatures of past pathogen exposure. What the authors observed across the whole study: According to a later genetic analysis, donors in an Asian-associated ancestry cluster had fewer N-insertions in productive TCRs than the approximately 610-donor mean. At a false discovery rate of 0.05, a later analysis linked around 15,000 TCR beta sequences to specific HLA alleles. Linkage disequilibrium might explain the correlated functional status among segregating V segments, but an unknown experimental factor could not be ruled out. Most TCR sequences were seen in very few donors, while some public TCRs were found in many individuals. The only immune exposure information available for the cohort was CMV serostatus. Broadly in line with IMGT annotations, most TCR beta V segments showed up in productive rearrangements about 87% or about 30% of the time in an earlier analysis of around 600 of the donors. A cluster of highly shared sequence variants was judged likely to be a technical artifact of the sequencing pipeline. The presence/absence analyses assumed that sequencing depth was roughly uniform across donors, and that assumption may not be true. In the study, around 150 TCR beta chains were listed as associated with cytomegalovirus. Some IMGT-functional V segments, including TRBV6-2 and TRBV6-3, could not be distinguished by the 87-base-pair reads and were therefore excluded. Cytomegalovirus status was reported to be diagnosed by the classifier with high specificity and sensitivity in both the original and validation cohorts. Several of the top co-occurrence clusters appeared to be linked to parvovirus B19, influenza, CMV and Epstein-Barr virus, according to a later analysis. Assigning TCR associations to individual alleles was difficult when HLA alleles, especially DR and DQ, strongly co-occurred. According to a later analysis, TCR association rates differed among HLA loci, with DRB1 alleles showing the most associated TCRs and HLA-C alleles showing the fewest. An association between a missense DCLRE1C variant and V-gene and J-gene trimming of TCR beta chains was found in a later genetic analysis and replicated in an independent cohort. Because some donors lacked HLA typing at each locus, the association tests relied only on the typed subset. A further reported finding was that TCR beta sequences accurately predicted the HLA-A and HLA-B alleles for most subjects in the first cohort. Because counts were too low, some 17 rarely observed V segments, including chromosome 9 orphons, were left out of the earlier analysis of some 640 of the donors. A later analysis found that most CMV-associated TCR beta chains appeared HLA-restricted, with HLA associations seemingly driven largely by CMV exposure. It was suggested by the authors that the approach could potentially be generalized to other disease states and immunological phenotypes. In a later analysis, HLA-associated TCR beta chains showed more clonal expansion and lower generation probabilities than non-associated chains that were equally common. In this cohort, only TCR beta chains were sequenced, and detectable features were limited by the absence of alpha or paired-chain data. A few of the identified cytomegalovirus-associated TCR beta chains were confirmed in vitro to be specific for cytomegalovirus antigens.

Receptors were amplified or captured by the immunoSEQ multiplex PCR assay. For the multiplex PCR, a mixture combining 60 forward primers for TCR Vbeta segments and 13 reverse primers for TCR Jbeta segments was used. A multiplex PCR assay on genomic DNA amplified the CDR3 region of rearranged TCR beta genes. The Illumina HiSeq System was used to sequence the amplified TCR beta libraries as 87-base-pair reads. As for the original processing: Across the 700 or so repertoires, a later analysis counted some 80 million unique TCR beta chains, approximately 10 million of which were shared by at least two donors. A nearest-neighbor algorithm error-corrected the raw reads and collapsed the reads into unique sequences, merging closely related sequences to remove PCR and sequencing errors. To assign V, D and J gene segments, CDR3 sequences were aligned to IMGT reference sequences. For a sequence to be retained, at least a six-nucleotide match to both a V gene segment and a J gene segment was required. Rearrangements were classified as productive when the CDR3 lacked stop codons and remained in frame with V and J, and all other rearrangements were classified as non-productive. Following IMGT convention, CDR3 was defined as the stretch from the second conserved V-encoded cysteine up to the conserved J-encoded phenylalanine. Sequences without an unambiguous match to a single V gene segment were excluded from the earlier analysis of about 630 of the donors. In an earlier analysis of some 590 of the donors, V segments were called functional above 56.7% productive rearrangements and were called segregating when the between-donor standard deviation exceeded 5%. A statistical classification framework was built for diagnosing cytomegalovirus status from the catalog of TCR beta chain sequences. V and J gene assignment, in a later analysis, came from comparing TCR nucleotide sequences with IMGT/GENE-DB human TR gene sequences. The TCRdist pipeline was used in a later analysis to assign CDR3 sequences and most-parsimonious VDJ recombination scenarios. In a later analysis, every TCR beta chain was defined by the combination of its CDR3 amino acid sequence and its V-gene family, and reads without a unique V-gene family were dropped. In a later analysis, fewer than 600 highly shared, low-generation-probability nucleotide sequences were removed to address suspected cross-contamination and a sequencing artifact. In a later analysis, a clonal expansion index for each public chain was calculated from normalized within-repertoire ranks of inferred template counts. In a later analysis, generation probabilities were computed using a VDJ recombination model fitted to out-of-frame rearrangements, and the results were checked against IGoR. A later analysis scored TCR-TCR, TCR-HLA and TCR-CMV co-occurrence with hypergeometric tests, applying a repertoire-size bias correction to TCR pairs. To estimate false discovery rates, a later analysis permuted the HLA or CMV assignments 20 times. A later analysis grouped co-occurring TCRs with DBSCAN, adding TCRdist sequence similarity when clustering within HLA-allele-positive subsets. Repertoires with fewer than 30,000 or more than 120,000 public chains were left out of co-occurrence clustering, as were a handful of repertoires with anomalous nucleotide sharing. Entries here come from immuneACCESS through TCRdb and include only in-frame sequences with V and J called. Some clones fail to appear in such tables; in the studies checked, an unresolved V gene covers under half of the shortfall, and the cause of the remainder is unknown. The D gene and trimming were derived from the DNA, and the V and J assignments and clone size from that table. Across this sample there are 75,000 to 100,000 clones, with approximately 7.7% seen only once. About 2.5% of the sample comes from the top ten.

The CDR3 runs 15 amino acids, cysteine and phenylalanine included. Just the 45-base CDR3 DNA is kept, in frame starting at base 1. Taken from the germline V gene (reference sequence), the CDR1 and CDR2 loops are SGHKS and YYEKEE. Clipping removes 0 bases from V and 7 bases from J, with 6 as the unmatched junction base count. The cohort comprised several hundred healthy bone marrow donors. At the time of sampling, every cohort member was nominally healthy, though immune exposures that went unrecorded were likely present. The donor tested CMV seronegative and was one of the 352 seronegative cohort members. Each donor provided a peripheral blood sample, and peripheral blood mononuclear cells were used for TCR beta sequencing. Genomic DNA was extracted from the blood cell samples with the Qiagen DNeasy Blood Extraction Kit.

Sequenced: PBMCs. This clonotype was obtained from a man in his forties or fifties in good health and CMV-seronegative. The chain employs TRBV5-5 and TRBJ2-7, with TRBD1 identical over 11 junction bases. The nucleotide sequence is TGTGCCAGCAGCTTGGGGGGGACAGGGGGAATGGAGCAGTACTTC. The resulting protein is CASSLGGTGGMEQYF.